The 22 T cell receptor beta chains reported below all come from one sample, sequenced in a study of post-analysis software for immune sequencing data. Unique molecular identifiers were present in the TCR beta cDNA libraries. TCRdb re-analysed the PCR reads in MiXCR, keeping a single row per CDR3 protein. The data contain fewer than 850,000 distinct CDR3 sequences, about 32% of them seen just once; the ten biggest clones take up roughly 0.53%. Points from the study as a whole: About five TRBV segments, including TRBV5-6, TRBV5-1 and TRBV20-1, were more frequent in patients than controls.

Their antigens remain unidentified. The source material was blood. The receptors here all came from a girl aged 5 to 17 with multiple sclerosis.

The CDR3: CASSGLVRAGVHEQFF. CDR3 DNA sequence: TGTGCCAGCAGCGGGCTCGTCCGGGCTGGAGTCCATGAGCAGTTCTTC. The chain combines TRBV7-7 with TRBJ2-1; no reliable D call. CDR3 length: 16 amino acids. V was trimmed by 5 bases and J by 8 bases, leaving 22 bases between them. CDR1 is SSHAT, CDR2 FNYEAQ, per germline (reference sequence).

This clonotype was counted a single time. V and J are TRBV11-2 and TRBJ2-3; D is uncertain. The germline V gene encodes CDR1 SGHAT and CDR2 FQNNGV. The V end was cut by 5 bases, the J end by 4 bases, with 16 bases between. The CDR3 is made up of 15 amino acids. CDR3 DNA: TGTGCCAGCAGCCCACGTGGGCCCGTCGCAGATACGCAGTATTTT. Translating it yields CASSPRGPVADTQYF.

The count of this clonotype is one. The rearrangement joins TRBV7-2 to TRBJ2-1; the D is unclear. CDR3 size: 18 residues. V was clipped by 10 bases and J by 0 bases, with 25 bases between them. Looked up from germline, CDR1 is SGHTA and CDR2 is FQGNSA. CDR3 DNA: TGTGCCACCCAGCCTAAGGAGAGGTGGGTTGGCTCCTACAATGAGCAGTTCTTC. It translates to CATQPKERWVGSYNEQFF. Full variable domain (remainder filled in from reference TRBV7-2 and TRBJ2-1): GAGVSQSPSNKVTEKGKDVELRCDPISGHTALYWYRQSLGQGLEFLIYFQGNSAPDKSGLPSDRFSAERTGGSVSTLTIQRTQQEDSAVYLCATQPKERWVGSYNEQFFGPGTRLTVL.

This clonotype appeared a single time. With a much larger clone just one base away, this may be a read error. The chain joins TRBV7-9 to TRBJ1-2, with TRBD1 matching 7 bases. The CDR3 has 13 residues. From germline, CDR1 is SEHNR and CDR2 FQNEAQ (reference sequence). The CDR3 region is CASSAGQNYDYTF. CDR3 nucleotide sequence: TGTGCCAGCAGCGCGGGACAGAACTATGACTACACCTTC.

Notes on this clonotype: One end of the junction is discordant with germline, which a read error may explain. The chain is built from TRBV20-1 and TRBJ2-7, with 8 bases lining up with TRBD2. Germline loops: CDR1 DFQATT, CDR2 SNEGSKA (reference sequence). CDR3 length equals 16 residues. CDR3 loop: CSAGDSRASGRYEQYF. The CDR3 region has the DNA TGCAGTGCTGGAGATTCAAGGGCTAGCGGGCGCTACGAGCAGTACTTC.

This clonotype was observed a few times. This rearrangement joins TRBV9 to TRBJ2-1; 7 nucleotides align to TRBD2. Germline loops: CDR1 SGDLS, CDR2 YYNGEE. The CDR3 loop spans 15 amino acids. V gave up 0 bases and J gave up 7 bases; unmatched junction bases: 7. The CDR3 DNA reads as TGTGCCAGCAGCGTAGGTGGGAGGGAAGGGAATGAGCAGTTCTTC. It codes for CASSVGGREGNEQFF.

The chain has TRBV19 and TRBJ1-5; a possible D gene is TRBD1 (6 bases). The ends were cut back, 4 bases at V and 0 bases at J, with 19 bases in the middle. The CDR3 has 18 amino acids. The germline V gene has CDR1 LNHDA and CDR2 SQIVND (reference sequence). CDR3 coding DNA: TGTGCCAGTAGTACCGGACCAAGGACAGTATATAGCAATCAGCCCCAGCATTTT. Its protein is CASSTGPRTVYSNQPQHF.

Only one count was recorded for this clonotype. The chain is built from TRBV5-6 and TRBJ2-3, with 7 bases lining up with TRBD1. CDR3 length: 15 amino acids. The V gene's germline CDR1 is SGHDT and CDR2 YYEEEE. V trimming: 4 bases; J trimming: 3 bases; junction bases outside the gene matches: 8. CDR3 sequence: CASSTDRRGTDTQYF. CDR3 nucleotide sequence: TGTGCCAGCAGCACGGACAGGAGAGGAACAGATACGCAGTATTTT.

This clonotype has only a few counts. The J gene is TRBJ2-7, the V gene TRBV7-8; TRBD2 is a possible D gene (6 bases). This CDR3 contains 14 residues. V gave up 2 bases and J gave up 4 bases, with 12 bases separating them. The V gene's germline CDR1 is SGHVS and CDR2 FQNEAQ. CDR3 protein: CASSLFAGKYEQYF. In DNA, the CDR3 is TGTGCCAGCAGCTTATTTGCGGGGAAATACGAGCAGTACTTC.

CDR3 protein: CASSLLAEPYGYTF. Written as DNA, the CDR3 is TGTGCCAGCAGCTTGTTGGCGGAACCCTATGGCTACACCTTC. This rearrangement joins TRBV5-6 to TRBJ1-2; D unclear. The V end lost 1 base, the J end lost 4 bases, and 11 bases lay between the germline ends. Germline V CDR1 and CDR2: SGHDT, YYEEEE. This CDR3 spans 14 amino acids.

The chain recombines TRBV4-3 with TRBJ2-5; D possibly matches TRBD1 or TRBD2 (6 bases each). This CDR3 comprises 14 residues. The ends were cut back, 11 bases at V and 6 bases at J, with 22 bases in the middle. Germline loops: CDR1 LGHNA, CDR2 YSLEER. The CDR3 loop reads CAGGQDARGQTQYF. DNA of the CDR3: TGCGCCGGCGGCCAAGATGCCCGGGGGCAGACCCAGTACTTC.

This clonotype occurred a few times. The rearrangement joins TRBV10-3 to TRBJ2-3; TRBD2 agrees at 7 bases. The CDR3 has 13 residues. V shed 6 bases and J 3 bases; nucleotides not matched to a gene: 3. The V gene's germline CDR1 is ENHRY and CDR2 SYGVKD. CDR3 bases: TGTGCCATCAGACTGCGGGAGACAGATACGCAGTATTTT. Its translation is CAIRLRETDTQYF.

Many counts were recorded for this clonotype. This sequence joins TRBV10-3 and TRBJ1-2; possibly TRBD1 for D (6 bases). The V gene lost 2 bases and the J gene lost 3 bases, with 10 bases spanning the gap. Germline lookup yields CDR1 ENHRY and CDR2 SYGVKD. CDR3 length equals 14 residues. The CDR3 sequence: CAISEGAGDYGYTF. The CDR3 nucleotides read TGTGCCATCAGTGAGGGTGCAGGGGACTATGGCTACACCTTC.

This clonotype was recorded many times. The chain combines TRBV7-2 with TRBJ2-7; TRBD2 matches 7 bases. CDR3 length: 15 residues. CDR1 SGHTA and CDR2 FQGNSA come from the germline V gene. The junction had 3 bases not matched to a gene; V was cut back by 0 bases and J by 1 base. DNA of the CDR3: TGTGCCAGCAGCTTAGCGGGAGGGGTATCCTACGAGCAGTACTTC. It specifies CASSLAGGVSYEQYF.

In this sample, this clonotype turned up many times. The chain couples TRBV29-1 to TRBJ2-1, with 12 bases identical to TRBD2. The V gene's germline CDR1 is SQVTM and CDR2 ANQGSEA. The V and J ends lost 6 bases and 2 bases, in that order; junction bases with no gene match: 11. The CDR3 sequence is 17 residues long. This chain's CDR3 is CSVGGLAGGPAYNEQFF. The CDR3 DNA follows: TGCAGCGTCGGAGGGCTAGCGGGAGGGCCGGCCTACAATGAGCAGTTCTTC.

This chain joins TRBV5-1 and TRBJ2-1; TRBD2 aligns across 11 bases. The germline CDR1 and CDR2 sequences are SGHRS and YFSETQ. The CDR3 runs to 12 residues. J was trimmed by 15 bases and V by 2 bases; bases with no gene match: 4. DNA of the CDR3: TGCGCCAGCAGCTTTAGCGGGAGGGTGCGGTTCTTC. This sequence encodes CASSFSGRVRFF.

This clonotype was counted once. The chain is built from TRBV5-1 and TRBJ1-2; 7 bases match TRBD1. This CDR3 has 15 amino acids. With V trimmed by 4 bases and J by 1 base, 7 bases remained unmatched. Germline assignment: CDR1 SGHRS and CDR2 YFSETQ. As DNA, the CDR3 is TGCGCCAGCAGCGTTACGACAGGGAGTAACTATGGCTACACCTTC. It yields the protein CASSVTTGSNYGYTF.

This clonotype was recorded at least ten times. The CDR3 DNA sequence: TGTGCCAGCAGTCCCCTAGCGGGGAGGGGGCAGACCCAGTACTTC. It codes for CASSPLAGRGQTQYF. This chain joins TRBV12-3 or TRBV12-4 and TRBJ2-5, with TRBD2 identical over 9 bases. V lost 5 bases and J lost 6; bases outside the gene matches: 10. CDR3 size: 15 residues.

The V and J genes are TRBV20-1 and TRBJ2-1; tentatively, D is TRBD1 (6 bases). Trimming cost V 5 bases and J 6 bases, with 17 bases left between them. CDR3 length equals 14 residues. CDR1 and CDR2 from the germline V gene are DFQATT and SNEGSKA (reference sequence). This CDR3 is CSAYRVGLGNEQFF. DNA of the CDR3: TGCAGTGCTTACAGGGTGGGGCTGGGCAATGAGCAGTTCTTC.

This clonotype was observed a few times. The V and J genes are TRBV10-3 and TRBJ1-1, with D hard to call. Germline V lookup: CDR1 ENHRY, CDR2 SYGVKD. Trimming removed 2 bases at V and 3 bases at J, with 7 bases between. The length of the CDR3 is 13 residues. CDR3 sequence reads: CAISELRDTEAFF. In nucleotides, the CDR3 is TGTGCCATCAGTGAGCTCCGGGACACTGAAGCTTTCTTT.

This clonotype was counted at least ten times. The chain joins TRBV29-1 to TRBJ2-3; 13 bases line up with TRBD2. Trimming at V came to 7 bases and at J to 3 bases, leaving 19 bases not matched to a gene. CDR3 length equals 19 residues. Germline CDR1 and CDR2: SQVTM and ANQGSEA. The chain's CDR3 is CSAARTSGSTYFSTDTQYF. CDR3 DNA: TGCAGCGCCGCGCGGACTAGCGGGAGCACGTACTTTTCAACAGATACGCAGTATTTT.

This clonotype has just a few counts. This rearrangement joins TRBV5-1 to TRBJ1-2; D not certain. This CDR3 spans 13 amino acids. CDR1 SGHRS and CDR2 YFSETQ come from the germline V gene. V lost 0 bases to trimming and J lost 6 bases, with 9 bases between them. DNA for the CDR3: TGCGCCAGCAGCTTGGCAGCCGAGGATGGCTACACCTTC. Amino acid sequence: CASSLAAEDGYTF.